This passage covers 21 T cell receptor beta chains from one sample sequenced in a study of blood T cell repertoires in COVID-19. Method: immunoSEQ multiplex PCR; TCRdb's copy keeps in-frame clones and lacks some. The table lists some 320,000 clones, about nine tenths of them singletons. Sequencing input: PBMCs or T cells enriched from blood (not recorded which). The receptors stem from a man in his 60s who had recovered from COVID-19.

CDR3: CASSLVPAISGNTIYF. The CDR3 DNA reads TGTGCCAGCAGCTTAGTCCCAGCGATCTCTGGAAACACCATATATTTT. The chain is built from TRBV11-2 and TRBJ1-3; no reliable D call. CDR1 is SGHAT, CDR2 FQNNGV, per germline. This CDR3 has 16 amino acids. V lost 1 base and J lost 0, with 10 bases in between.

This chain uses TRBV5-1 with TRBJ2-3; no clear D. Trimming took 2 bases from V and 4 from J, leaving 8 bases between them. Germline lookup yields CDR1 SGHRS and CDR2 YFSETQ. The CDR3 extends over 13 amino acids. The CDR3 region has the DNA TGCGCCAGCAGCTTAAGATCGGCAGATACGCAGTATTTT. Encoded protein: CASSLRSADTQYF.

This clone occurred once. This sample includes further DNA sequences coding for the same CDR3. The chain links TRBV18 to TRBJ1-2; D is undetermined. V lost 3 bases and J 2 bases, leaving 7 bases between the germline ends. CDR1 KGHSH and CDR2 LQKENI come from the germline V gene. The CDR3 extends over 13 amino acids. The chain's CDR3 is CASSPGGNYGYTF. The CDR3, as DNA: TGTGCCAGCTCACCGGGCGGGAACTATGGCTACACCTTC.

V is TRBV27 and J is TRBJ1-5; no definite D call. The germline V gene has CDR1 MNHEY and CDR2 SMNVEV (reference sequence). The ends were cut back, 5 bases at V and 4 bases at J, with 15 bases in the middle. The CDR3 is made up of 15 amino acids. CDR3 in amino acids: CASSPNTTPNQPQHF. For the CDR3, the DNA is TGTGCCAGCAGTCCCAATACAACCCCTAATCAGCCCCAGCATTTT.

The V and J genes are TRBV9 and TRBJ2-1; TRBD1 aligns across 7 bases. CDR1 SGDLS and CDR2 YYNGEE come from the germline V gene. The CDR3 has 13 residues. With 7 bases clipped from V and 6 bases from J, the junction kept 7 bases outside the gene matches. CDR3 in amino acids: CASQRDSPNEQFF. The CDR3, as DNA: TGTGCCAGCCAGAGGGACAGCCCCAATGAGCAGTTCTTC. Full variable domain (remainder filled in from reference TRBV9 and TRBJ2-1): DSGVTQTPKHLITATGQRVTLRCSPRSGDLSVYWYQQSLDQGLQFLIQYYNGEERAKGNILERFSAQQFPDLHSELNLSSLELGDSALYFCASQRDSPNEQFFGPGTRLTVL.

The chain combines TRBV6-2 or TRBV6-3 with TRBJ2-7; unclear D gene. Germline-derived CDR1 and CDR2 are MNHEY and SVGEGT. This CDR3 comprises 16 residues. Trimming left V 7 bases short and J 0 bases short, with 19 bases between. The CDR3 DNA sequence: TGTGCCAGCACCCCACGGTGGAAACTAAGCTCCTACGAGCAGTACTTC. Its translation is CASTPRWKLSSYEQYF.

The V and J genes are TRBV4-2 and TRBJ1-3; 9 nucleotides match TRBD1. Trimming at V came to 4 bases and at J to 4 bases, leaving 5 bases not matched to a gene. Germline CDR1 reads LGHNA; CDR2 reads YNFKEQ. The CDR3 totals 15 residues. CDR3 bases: TGTGCCAGCAGCCGGGGGACAGGGCAAGGAAACACCATATATTTT. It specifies CASSRGTGQGNTIYF.

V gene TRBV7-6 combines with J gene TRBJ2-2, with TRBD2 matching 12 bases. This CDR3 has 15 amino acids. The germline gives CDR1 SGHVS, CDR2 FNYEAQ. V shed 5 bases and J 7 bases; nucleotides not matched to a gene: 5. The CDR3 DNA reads TGTGCCAGCAGCCGGACTAGCGGGACTCACGGGGAGCTGTTTTTT. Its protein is CASSRTSGTHGELFF.

This CDR3 reads CASGSGQGARDTQYF. The CDR3 DNA reads as TGTGCTAGTGGTTCGGGACAGGGGGCACGAGATACGCAGTATTTT. This chain joins TRBV12-5 and TRBJ2-3, with 12 bases matching TRBD1. V trimming: 4 bases; J trimming: 5 bases; junction bases outside the gene matches: 4. This CDR3 is 15 amino acids long. Germline CDR1 and CDR2: LGHNT and FRNRAP. The complete variable domain, with remaining parts taken from reference TRBV12-5 and TRBJ2-3, reads DARVTQTPRHKVTEMGQEVTMRCQPILGHNTVFWYRQTMMQGLELLAYFRNRAPLDDSGMPKDRFSAEMPDATLATLKIQPSEPRDSAVYFCASGSGQGARDTQYFGPGTRLTVL.

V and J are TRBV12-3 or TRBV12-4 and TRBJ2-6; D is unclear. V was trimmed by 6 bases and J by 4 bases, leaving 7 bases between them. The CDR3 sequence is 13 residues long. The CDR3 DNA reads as TGTGCCAGCAGCACAAAGGGGGCCAACGTCCTGACTTTC. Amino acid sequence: CASSTKGANVLTF.

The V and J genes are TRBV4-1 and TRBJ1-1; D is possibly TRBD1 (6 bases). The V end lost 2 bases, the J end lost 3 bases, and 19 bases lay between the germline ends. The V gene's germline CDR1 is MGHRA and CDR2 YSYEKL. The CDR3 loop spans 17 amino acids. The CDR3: CASSQSPGGPGDTEAFF. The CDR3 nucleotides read TGCGCCAGCAGCCAATCTCCGGGGGGGCCTGGGGACACTGAAGCTTTCTTT.

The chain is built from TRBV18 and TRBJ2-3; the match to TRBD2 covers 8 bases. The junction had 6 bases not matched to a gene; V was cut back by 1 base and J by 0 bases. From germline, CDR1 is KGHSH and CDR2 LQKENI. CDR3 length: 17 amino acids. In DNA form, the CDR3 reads TGTGCCAGCTCACCACTGGAGCGGGGGTCTAGCACAGATACGCAGTATTTT. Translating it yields CASSPLERGSSTDTQYF.

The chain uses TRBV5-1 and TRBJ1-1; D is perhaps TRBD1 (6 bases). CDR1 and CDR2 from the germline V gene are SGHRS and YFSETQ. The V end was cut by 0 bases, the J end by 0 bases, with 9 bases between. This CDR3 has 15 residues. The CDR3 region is CASSLVRGLNTEAFF. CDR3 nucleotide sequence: TGCGCCAGCAGCTTGGTCAGGGGACTGAACACTGAAGCTTTCTTT.

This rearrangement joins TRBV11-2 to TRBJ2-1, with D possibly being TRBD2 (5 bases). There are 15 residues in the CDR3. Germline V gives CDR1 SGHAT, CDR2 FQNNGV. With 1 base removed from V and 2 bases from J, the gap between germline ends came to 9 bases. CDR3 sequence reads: CASSLVGVPYNEQFF. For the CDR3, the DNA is TGTGCCAGCAGCTTAGTCGGGGTCCCCTACAATGAGCAGTTCTTC.

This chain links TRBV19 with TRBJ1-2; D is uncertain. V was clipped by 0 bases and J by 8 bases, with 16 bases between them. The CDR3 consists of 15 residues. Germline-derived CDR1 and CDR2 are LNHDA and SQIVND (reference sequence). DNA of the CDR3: TGTGCCAGTAGTATAGAATACTCTGGGAGCTACGGCTACACCTTC. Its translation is CASSIEYSGSYGYTF.

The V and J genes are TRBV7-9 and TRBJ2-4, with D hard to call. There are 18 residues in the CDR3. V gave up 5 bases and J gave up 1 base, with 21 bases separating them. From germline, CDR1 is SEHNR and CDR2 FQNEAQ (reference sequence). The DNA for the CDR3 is TGTGCCAGCAGCGCCCCGATCGGGTGGAGAGGTGCCAAAAACATTCAGTACTTC. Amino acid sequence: CASSAPIGWRGAKNIQYF.

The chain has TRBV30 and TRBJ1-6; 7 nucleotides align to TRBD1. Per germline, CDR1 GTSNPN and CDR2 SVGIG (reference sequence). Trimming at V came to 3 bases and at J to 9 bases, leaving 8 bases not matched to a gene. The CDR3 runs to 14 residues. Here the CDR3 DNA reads TGTGCCTGGAGAGACGGGACAGCCATTTCACCCCTCCACTTT. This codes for CAWRDGTAISPLHF.

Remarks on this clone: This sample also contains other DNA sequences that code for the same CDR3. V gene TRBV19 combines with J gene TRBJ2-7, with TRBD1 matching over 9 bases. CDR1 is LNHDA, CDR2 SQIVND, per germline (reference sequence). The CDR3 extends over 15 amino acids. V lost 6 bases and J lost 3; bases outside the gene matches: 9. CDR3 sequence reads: CASRPRDREYYEQYF. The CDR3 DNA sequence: TGTGCCAGTAGGCCCCGGGACAGGGAGTACTACGAGCAGTACTTC.

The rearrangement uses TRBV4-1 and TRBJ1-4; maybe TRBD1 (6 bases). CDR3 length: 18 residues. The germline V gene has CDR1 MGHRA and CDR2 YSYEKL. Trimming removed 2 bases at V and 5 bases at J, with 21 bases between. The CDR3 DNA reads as TGCGCCAGCAGCCAAACCGAAACAGCGACAGGTTGGAATGAAAAACTGTTTTTT. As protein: CASSQTETATGWNEKLFF.

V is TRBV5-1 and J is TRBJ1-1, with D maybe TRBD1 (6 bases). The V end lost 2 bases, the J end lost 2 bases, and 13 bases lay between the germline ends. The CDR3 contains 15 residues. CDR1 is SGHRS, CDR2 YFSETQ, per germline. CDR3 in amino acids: CASSFDLGANTEAFF. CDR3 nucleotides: TGCGCCAGCAGCTTCGACCTGGGGGCCAACACTGAAGCTTTCTTT.

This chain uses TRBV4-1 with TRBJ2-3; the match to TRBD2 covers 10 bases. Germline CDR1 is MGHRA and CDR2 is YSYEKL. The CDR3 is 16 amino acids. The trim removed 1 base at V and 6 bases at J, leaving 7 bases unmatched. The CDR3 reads CASSQGLAGAWDTQYF. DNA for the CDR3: TGCGCCAGCAGCCAAGGTCTAGCGGGAGCATGGGATACGCAGTATTTT.